This T cell receptor beta chain comes out of a study of response to subunit inactivated influenza vaccine (dated 2018 in TCRdb). Turning to the overall study: Deep quantitative profiling of the T cell receptor repertoire was used in the study to follow responses to a trivalent subunit inactivated influenza vaccine.

Results and caveats for the whole study, not just this receptor: According to the authors, only a limited number of new T cells may be recruited by each seasonal influenza vaccination.

This clonotype was picked up one time. Its antigen specificity is not known. Being one base from a much bigger clone, this may be a read error. The receptor library was made with RT-PCR. Sequencing was carried out with an Illumina HiSeq 2500. TCRdb trimmed public reads at Q25 via fastp, called clones via MiXCR and kept in-frame beta chains. Identical CDR3 protein sequences are pooled into one entry, listed with their most common genes and DNA. In all, the sample holds around 250,000 distinct CDR3 sequences, and over 9% of those were seen once. Approximately 8.4% of the sample comes from the top ten. CDR3 length: 17 amino acids, cysteine to phenylalanine. Only CDR3 DNA remains: 51 bases, in frame from the first base. The germline V gene gives CDR1 as SGHTA and CDR2 as FQGNSA.

The sample was non-naive T cells sorted from PBMCs, taken 14 to 15 days before vaccination. The cell subset or site label, as the study defines it: memory T cell fraction. Recombination linked TRBV7-2 to TRBJ2-1; 10 bases in the junction line up with TRBD2. The clonotype originates from a man aged 50 to 60 who received an inactivated influenza vaccine. Donor details come from another sample of the same person, matched by shared clones. Read as DNA, the sequence is TGTGCCAACAGCTTTAGCGGGGGGCTTAGCTCCTACAATGAGCAGTTCTTC. It specifies CANSFSGGLSSYNEQFF.